The subject of this entry is one T cell receptor (beta chain). This clone has only a few counts. Its recognized antigen is unknown. Nothing much larger sits one base from this clone, and base qualities are not available. Distinct nucleotide sequences in the sample also encode this CDR3. This sample is part of a study of blood T cell repertoires in COVID-19 (dated by TCRdb to about 2020). General notes on the study: Collaborator samples came from the United States, Italy and Spain and covered acute and convalescent phases of COVID-19. Deeply sampled blood TCRbeta repertoires from subjects exposed to, actively infected with, or recovered from COVID-19 were included in the dataset. Samples were obtained from the ongoing ImmuneRACE study (first 160 participants) and from about 1,300 subjects provided by 6 global collaborators. The material from the prospective study consisted of cDNA or gDNA derived from T cells, B-cell-depleted T cells, or PBMCs. Nearly every sample came with metadata listing a de-identified subject ID, COVID-19 status, age in years and sex. HLA class I and class II types, where available, came from metadata supplied by the sample provider rather than from assay-based typing. The repertoires were made available in a free public database intended to serve as a resource for research on the immune response to SARS-CoV-2. Summary of the overall study and its limitations: The amount of clinical and demographic metadata varied by source and participant and was provided uncurated.

The immunoSEQ Assay, a bias-controlled multiplex PCR, was used to amplify TCRbeta CDR3 regions from genomic DNA. On the study's bioinformatics: The number of nucleated cells in each sample was estimated by amplification of reference gene primers within the assay. To quantify the absolute abundance of each unique TCRbeta CDR3 rearrangement, sequence reads were collapsed and filtered. For each sample, productive Simpson clonality was calculated as the square root of Simpson's diversity index across productive rearrangements. TCRdb carries this immuneACCESS record with in-frame sequences only. Its versions omit some clonotypes, under half of them owing to an unresolved V gene in the studies checked, with the rest unexplained. From that table come the V and J calls and clone size; the DNA was used to work out D and trimming. The sample table shows some 350,000 clones, and roughly 87% are seen once. The ten largest clones add up to around 3% of the sample.

Enrolling through a virtual design, the prospective study's participants ranged in age from roughly 18 to 89 years and lived across about two dozen United States geographic areas. To assign participants to cohorts, the prospective study relied on clinical history that participants themselves reported in a screening survey and a study questionnaire. Recovered participants in ImmuneRACE Cohort 3 were defined by two consecutive negative NP/OP PCR tests, clearance by a healthcare professional, or resolution of symptoms. Each participant in the prospective study had whole blood, serum and a nasopharyngeal or oropharyngeal swab collected by mobile phlebotomists. Participants in the prospective study had the option to provide additional blood draws and questionnaires over a 2-month period. Before DNA extraction, blood samples from the prospective study were shipped at room temperature or frozen. Taken from the germline V gene, the CDR1 and CDR2 loops are KGHSH and LQKENI. Relative to germline, V is 3 bases shorter and J is 1 base shorter, with 6 bases between their ends. The CDR3 holds 13 amino acids from the cysteine to the phenylalanine. Only the CDR3 portion is preserved as DNA: 39 bases, with reading frame beginning at the first base.

Sequencing used PBMCs or T cells enriched from blood (not recorded which). This sequence was found in a woman in her thirties who had recovered from COVID-19. The sequence links TRBV18 to TRBJ1-1, with an unclear D gene assignment. The CDR3 region: CASSPRGNTEAFF. The DNA is as follows: TGTGCCAGCTCACCGCGGGGGAACACTGAAGCTTTCTTT.